The T cell receptor beta chain under discussion was sequenced for a study of cytomegalovirus exposure and HLA in healthy donors. Study context: One earlier analysis, a look at approximately 180 million T cells, found about 110 million unique TCR beta sequences. Ancestry clustering placed about four fifths of roughly 400 genotyped donors in the Caucasian-associated cluster.

In the PCR, 60 Vbeta and 13 Jbeta primers were used. Some clones are missing from TCRdb's copy, which holds only in-frame ones; the method was immunoSEQ multiplex PCR. The sample consists of roughly 120,000 clones, roughly 83% of them appearing once. The CDR3 loop spans 15 amino acids. Looked up from germline, CDR1 is SGDLS and CDR2 is YYNGEE. V dropped 3 bases and J dropped 1 base, with 14 bases sitting between them. Study-level points and caveats: Researchers reported in a later analysis that common viral pathogens appeared linked to several top clusters. Per a prior analysis, the majority of TCR beta V segments were productive roughly 87% or roughly 30% of the time.

As concerns this clone: Antigen specificity is unknown.

The clonotype originates from a woman younger than 30 in good health and CMV-seropositive. This rearrangement joins TRBV9 to TRBJ2-7, with a possible D match to TRBD2 (5 bases). Sequencing was performed on PBMCs. The CDR3 loop is CASSGVGGSSYEQYF. CDR3 nucleotides: TGTGCCAGCAGCGGGGTCGGCGGGTCGTCCTACGAGCAGTACTTC. Full variable domain (missing parts from reference TRBV9 and TRBJ2-7): DSGVTQTPKHLITATGQRVTLRCSPRSGDLSVYWYQQSLDQGLQFLIQYYNGEERAKGNILERFSAQQFPDLHSELNLSSLELGDSALYFCASSGVGGSSYEQYFGPGTRLTVT.